This entry is about one T cell receptor beta chain. Its antigen remains unknown. Amplification of TCR alpha and beta CDR3 regions from RNA used iRepertoire nested multiplex PCR. Input was roughly 100-450 ng of tissue mRNA or PBMC total RNA. TCRdb used MiXCR to reprocess the multiplex PCR reads, holding one entry per CDR3 protein. In the table there are around 130,000 distinct CDR3 sequences, roughly a quarter of which are singletons. This sample is drawn from a study of glioma-infiltrating T cells. Notes on the study in general: Non-neoplastic patients had below-expected tissue-blood divergence, while all gliomas exceeded expectation. Only very few CDR3 sequences appeared in both tissue and blood.

The germline gives CDR1 SGHRS, CDR2 YFSETQ. With V trimmed by 4 bases and J by 8 bases, 7 bases remained unmatched. The CDR3 loop spans 13 amino acids. The sample comprised glioma tissue, nonneoplastic brain tissue, or PBMCs (not recorded which). The rearrangement joins TRBV5-1 to TRBJ1-2; 8 bases agree with TRBD1. This receptor was obtained from a human donor with low-grade glioma or glioblastoma, undergoing nonglioma brain surgery, or in good health (not recorded which). The CDR3, as DNA: TGCGCCAGCAGCAGAGACAGGGGAGAGGGCTACACCTTC. Translated: CASSRDRGEGYTF.